One sample yielded the 24 T cell receptor beta chains listed below, sequenced in a study of Tregs in tolerant kidney transplant recipients (dated by TCRdb to between 2018 and 2021). The library came from the immunoSEQ multiplex PCR assay. In TCRdb, the immuneACCESS table is reduced to in-frame sequences with V and J assigned. These tables do not hold every clone; where another copy was compared, an unresolved V gene accounts for under half, and the others remain unexplained. The sample yields 90,000 to 150,000 clones; about 91% were counted once. Of the sample, approximately 0.6% falls within the top ten clones. The source material was CD4+ T cells from blood. These receptor sequences come from a human donor in good health.

The rearrangement links TRBV6-5 to TRBJ2-7, with a possible D match to TRBD2 (5 bases). The CDR3 has 12 residues. V was shortened by 6 bases and J by 7 bases, with 13 bases between the two germline ends. Germline V gene lookup returns CDR1 MNHEY and CDR2 SVGAGI. The CDR3 DNA reads TGTGCCAGCAGGGGAGCAAAGTTGGAGCAGTACTTC. This encodes CASRGAKLEQYF.

The chain links TRBV18 to TRBJ2-2, with a tentative D call TRBD2 (7 bases). The CDR3 length is 16 residues. The germline V gene has CDR1 KGHSH and CDR2 LQKENI. The V end lost 4 bases, the J end lost 1 base, and 13 bases lay between the germline ends. The CDR3 reads CASSRRGQENTGELFF. CDR3 bases: TGTGCCAGCTCACGGCGGGGGCAGGAGAACACCGGGGAGCTGTTTTTT.

The chain employs TRBV5-1 and TRBJ1-2; weak D call: TRBD1 (6 bases). The CDR3 is 14 amino acids. Trimming removed 5 bases at V and 4 bases at J, with 15 bases between. Germline CDR1 reads SGHRS; CDR2 reads YFSETQ. The CDR3 loop reads CASSPTGPLYGYTF. As DNA, the CDR3 is TGCGCCAGCAGTCCTACAGGGCCCCTCTATGGCTACACCTTC.

The chain is built from TRBV19 and TRBJ2-1; either TRBD1 or TRBD2 may supply D (5 bases each). V was trimmed by 5 bases and J by 0 bases, leaving 8 bases between them. This CDR3 has 14 residues. Germline CDR1 reads LNHDA; CDR2 reads SQIVND (reference sequence). Here the CDR3 reads CASSFGASYNEQFF. In DNA form, the CDR3 reads TGTGCCAGTAGTTTCGGGGCCTCCTACAATGAGCAGTTCTTC. The entire variable domain, with the rest obtained from reference TRBV19 and TRBJ2-1, is as follows: DGGITQSPKYLFRKEGQNVTLSCEQNLNHDAMYWYRQDPGQGLRLIYYSQIVNDFQKGDIAEGYSVSREKKESFPLTVTSAQKNPTAFYLCASSFGASYNEQFFGPGTRLTVL.

Notes on this clone: The identical CDR3 is also encoded by other nucleotide sequences in the sample. V and J are TRBV9 and TRBJ2-3; D unclear. The CDR3 is made up of 14 amino acids. Trimming took 0 bases from V and 0 from J, leaving 5 bases between them. CDR1 and CDR2 from the germline V gene are SGDLS and YYNGEE. In DNA, the CDR3 is TGTGCCAGCAGCGTAGTGGGTAGCACAGATACGCAGTATTTT. Translating it yields CASSVVGSTDTQYF. The full variable domain, in which reference TRBV9 and TRBJ2-3 provide the parts outside the CDR3, is DSGVTQTPKHLITATGQRVTLRCSPRSGDLSVYWYQQSLDQGLQFLIQYYNGEERAKGNILERFSAQQFPDLHSELNLSSLELGDSALYFCASSVVGSTDTQYFGPGTRLTVL.

V is TRBV2 and J is TRBJ2-5, with D possibly matching TRBD1 (5 bases). The CDR3 runs 14 residues. With 1 base removed from V and 5 bases from J, the gap between germline ends came to 11 bases. Germline V gives CDR1 SNHLY, CDR2 FYNNEI. The CDR3, as DNA: TGTGCCAGCAGTGAAGACAGGCTGCGGGAGACCCAGTACTTC. This sequence encodes CASSEDRLRETQYF.

This chain uses TRBV11-3 with TRBJ2-1, with 8 bases that match TRBD1. The CDR3 contains 15 residues. V shed 5 bases, J shed 5 bases, and the junction held 8 bases outside the gene matches. Germline CDR1 SGHNT, CDR2 YENEEA. The CDR3 DNA follows: TGTGCCAGCAGCCCGAGACAGGGGTACAACAATGAGCAGTTCTTC. This sequence encodes CASSPRQGYNNEQFF. The variable domain in full, completed from reference TRBV11-3 and TRBJ2-1, reads EAGVVQSPRYKIIEKKQPVAFWCNPISGHNTLYWYLQNLGQGPELLIRYENEEAVDDSQLPKDRFSAERLKGVDSTLKIQPAELGDSAVYLCASSPRQGYNNEQFFGPGTRLTVL.

V gene TRBV18 combines with J gene TRBJ2-1; 12 bases align to TRBD2. After removal of 4 bases from V and 4 bases from J, the junction contained 5 bases not matched to a gene. The germline gives CDR1 KGHSH, CDR2 LQKENI. CDR3 length: 16 residues. The CDR3 sequence: CASSLGTSGRYNEQFF. The CDR3 DNA sequence: TGTGCCAGCTCACTGGGGACTAGCGGGCGATACAATGAGCAGTTCTTC. Supplemented by reference TRBV18 and TRBJ2-1, the full variable domain reads NAGVMQNPRHLVRRRGQEARLRCSPMKGHSHVYWYRQLPEEGLKFMVYLQKENIIDESGMPKERFSAEFPKEGPSILRIQQVVRGDSAAYFCASSLGTSGRYNEQFFGPGTRLTVL.

The chain joins TRBV11-2 to TRBJ2-7; 7 positions agree with TRBD2. The CDR3 has 15 amino acids. Germline CDR1 and CDR2: SGHAT and FQNNGV. The V segment lost 1 base and the J segment 4 bases; nucleotides outside the gene matches: 7. In DNA, the CDR3 is TGTGCCAGCAGCTTAGGATTCACCGGGGGGTACGAGCAGTACTTC. Translating gives CASSLGFTGGYEQYF.

This chain uses TRBV18 with TRBJ2-3; D is possibly TRBD2 (6 bases). V was trimmed by 1 base and J by 2 bases, leaving 16 bases between them. The CDR3 consists of 17 residues. Looked up from germline, CDR1 is KGHSH and CDR2 is LQKENI. CDR3 coding DNA: TGTGCCAGCTCACCACTCCTCGGGAGCGGTTCCACAGATACGCAGTATTTT. This gives the protein CASSPLLGSGSTDTQYF.

The chain has TRBV29-1 and TRBJ1-4; 10 bases are a match to TRBD1. The germline V gene encodes CDR1 SQVTM and CDR2 ANQGSEA. The V gene end was trimmed by 6 bases and the J gene end by 8 bases; junction bases not matched to a gene: 12. The CDR3 covers 15 residues. Here the CDR3 reads CSVRSGTGAGEKLFF. For the CDR3, the DNA is TGCAGCGTGCGCTCCGGGACAGGGGCAGGGGAAAAACTGTTTTTT.

This chain connects TRBV15 to TRBJ2-5; 8 nucleotides match TRBD2. CDR1 is LNHNV, CDR2 YYDKDF, per germline (reference sequence). The CDR3 runs to 17 residues. The ends lost 1 base at V and 4 bases at J; junction bases unmatched: 11. This CDR3 reads CATSRGRRGAERETQYF. The DNA for the CDR3 is TGTGCCACCAGCAGAGGCAGGCGGGGGGCGGAAAGAGAGACCCAGTACTTC.

This chain joins TRBV5-1 and TRBJ1-2; tentative D call: TRBD1 (6 bases). The CDR3 runs 15 residues. V was pared by 5 bases and J by 0 bases, with 14 bases between. Looked up from germline, CDR1 is SGHRS and CDR2 is YFSETQ. CDR3 nucleotide sequence: TGCGCCAGCAGTTCGGTGCCAGGGGCTAACTATGGCTACACCTTC. It encodes CASSSVPGANYGYTF. The whole variable domain, filled in from reference TRBV5-1 and TRBJ1-2, reads KAGVTQTPRYLIKTRGQQVTLSCSPISGHRSVSWYQQTPGQGLQFLFEYFSETQRNKGNFPGRFSGRQFSNSRSEMNVSTLELGDSALYLCASSSVPGANYGYTFGSGTRLTVV.

The V call is TRBV5-1, the J call TRBJ1-1; no clear D gene. Trimming removed 3 bases at V and 6 bases at J, with 12 bases between. Looked up from germline, CDR1 is SGHRS and CDR2 is YFSETQ. The CDR3 is made up of 13 amino acids. The CDR3 protein is CASSYGRSPEAFF. DNA for the CDR3: TGCGCCAGCAGCTATGGACGGTCACCTGAAGCTTTCTTT.

This clone was seen a few times. The genes are TRBV10-1 and TRBJ2-1; 7 bases are a match to TRBD2. The V gene end was trimmed by 8 bases and the J gene end by 0 bases; junction bases not matched to a gene: 4. This CDR3 comprises 14 residues. In germline, CDR1 is WNHNN, CDR2 SYGVQD (reference sequence). The CDR3 loop is CASQPGGSYNEQFF. CDR3 in DNA: TGCGCCAGCCAACCGGGAGGCTCCTACAATGAGCAGTTCTTC.

This chain connects TRBV9 to TRBJ1-3, with D maybe TRBD1 (5 bases). The germline CDR1 and CDR2 sequences are SGDLS and YYNGEE. This CDR3 is 13 amino acids long. The V gene lost 4 bases and the J gene lost 4 bases, with 9 bases spanning the gap. This CDR3 is CASSNRLGNTIYF. The CDR3 bases are TGTGCCAGCAGCAACAGGCTCGGAAACACCATATATTTT.

V and J are TRBV5-1 and TRBJ1-2; perhaps TRBD1 as D (5 bases). V was clipped by 4 bases and J by 1 base, with 8 bases between them. The CDR3 is 13 residues long. Germline loops: CDR1 SGHRS, CDR2 YFSETQ. CDR3 region: CASSGDGNYGYTF. The CDR3 coding sequence is TGCGCCAGCAGCGGGGACGGTAACTATGGCTACACCTTC.

The rearrangement links TRBV7-9 to TRBJ1-5; TRBD1 matches 11 bases. The CDR3 has 14 amino acids. The J segment lost 10 bases and the V segment lost 7 bases, leaving 9 bases of the junction unmatched. From germline, CDR1 is SEHNR and CDR2 FQNEAQ (reference sequence). CDR3 sequence: CASTGLGQGAPQHF. The DNA for the CDR3 is TGTGCCAGCACTGGGCTCGGACAGGGGGCCCCCCAGCATTTT.

The chain couples TRBV19 to TRBJ2-2; the D gene is possibly TRBD2 (5 bases). With 5 bases removed from V and 2 bases from J, the gap between germline ends came to 12 bases. Germline values: CDR1 LNHDA, CDR2 SQIVND (reference sequence). CDR3 length: 15 amino acids. The CDR3 sequence: CASSAPGYNTGELFF. The CDR3, as DNA: TGTGCCAGTAGTGCGCCGGGATACAACACCGGGGAGCTGTTTTTT. Based on the CDR3 plus reference TRBV19 and TRBJ2-2, the full variable domain is DGGITQSPKYLFRKEGQNVTLSCEQNLNHDAMYWYRQDPGQGLRLIYYSQIVNDFQKGDIAEGYSVSREKKESFPLTVTSAQKNPTAFYLCASSAPGYNTGELFFGEGSRLTVL.

The chain carries TRBV7-2 and TRBJ2-3, with D unclear. The CDR3 covers 16 residues. The V gene's germline CDR1 is SGHTA and CDR2 FQGNSA. V was cut by 4 bases and J by 0 bases, with 14 bases left in between. CDR3 amino acids: CASSSTGTASTDTQYF. DNA for the CDR3: TGTGCCAGCAGCTCAACCGGAACAGCTAGCACAGATACGCAGTATTTT. The variable domain in full, with the rest retrieved from reference TRBV7-2 and TRBJ2-3, is GAGVSQSPSNKVTEKGKDVELRCDPISGHTALYWYRQSLGQGLEFLIYFQGNSAPDKSGLPSDRFSAERTGGSVSTLTIQRTQQEDSAVYLCASSSTGTASTDTQYFGPGTRLTVL.

The V and J genes are TRBV23-1 and TRBJ2-7; 9 bases line up with TRBD2. TRBV23-1 is an ORF for which the function is uncertain. After removal of 0 bases from V and 0 bases from J, the junction contained 9 bases not matched to a gene. The CDR3 is 18 residues long. The DNA of the CDR3 is TGCGCCAGCAGTCAATCGGCGGGGGGGGCCTCGAGCTCCTACGAGCAGTACTTC. As protein: CASSQSAGGASSSYEQYF.

J is TRBJ1-2 and V is TRBV30; 7 bases fit TRBD1. CDR3 length: 13 amino acids. V trimming: 5 bases; J trimming: 8 bases; junction bases outside the gene matches: 11. Germline V lookup: CDR1 GTSNPN, CDR2 SVGIG (reference sequence). The CDR3 loop reads CAWVRQGRGGYTF. The DNA of the CDR3 is TGTGCCTGGGTACGACAGGGCCGGGGAGGCTACACCTTC.

J is TRBJ1-6 and V is TRBV4-1, with D uncertain. The germline gives CDR1 MGHRA, CDR2 YSYEKL. This CDR3 comprises 17 residues. V shed 1 base and J shed 0 bases, with 10 bases lying between them. The DNA for the CDR3 is TGCGCCAGCAGCCAAGGCCGAGAAAGCTCCTATAATTCACCCCTCCACTTT. Protein sequence: CASSQGRESSYNSPLHF.

This clone was counted once. The chain recombines TRBV7-2 with TRBJ2-5; weak D call: TRBD1 (6 bases). Per germline, CDR1 SGHTA and CDR2 FQGNSA. The V end lost 3 bases, the J end lost 4 bases, and 15 bases lay between the germline ends. This CDR3 has 15 amino acids. The CDR3 region is CASSFMGAGAETQYF. CDR3 DNA sequence: TGTGCCAGCAGCTTTATGGGGGCAGGGGCAGAGACCCAGTACTTC. The full variable domain, its missing parts supplied by reference TRBV7-2 and TRBJ2-5, is GAGVSQSPSNKVTEKGKDVELRCDPISGHTALYWYRQSLGQGLEFLIYFQGNSAPDKSGLPSDRFSAERTGGSVSTLTIQRTQQEDSAVYLCASSFMGAGAETQYFGPGTRLLVL.